Below, one T cell receptor (beta chain) is given with its context. No antigen is known for it. The sample originates from a study of T-cell reconstitution after alpha-beta-depleted transplantation in children. Notes on the study in general: Surviving recipient T cells and thymic progenitors produced the high day-60 TCRbeta diversity seen in some patients. Several hundred expanded graft clones reportedly supplied alpha-beta T cells about two months after transplant. Newly produced T cells mostly provided counts and TCRbeta diversity after one year, as hyperexpanded clones declined.

V lost 7 bases and J lost 3, with 10 bases in between. The CDR3 consists of 12 residues. Germline V lookup: CDR1 DFQATT, CDR2 SNEGSKA (reference sequence). During its preparation, the TCRbeta library received unique molecular identifiers. From the PCR reads, TCRdb called clonotypes with MiXCR, one entry per CDR3 protein. The sample gives 200,000 to 300,000 distinct CDR3 sequences, 20% to 30% of which show up once; 4% to 6% is in the top ten. The clonotype comes from a female patient aged 2-10 years who had a stem cell transplant for congenital amegakaryocytic thrombocytopenia, so the T cells may come from the graft donor. This material consisted of PBMCs, mostly from graft donor cells, taken 360 days after TCRalphabeta/CD19-depleted stem cell transplant. The chain has TRBV20-1 and TRBJ1-5; possible D gene TRBD1, 5 bases. DNA for the CDR3: TGCAGTGGAAGGGGCTTCAATCAGCCCCAGCATTTT. Translation gives CSGRGFNQPQHF.